This T cell receptor beta chain was recovered during a study of human versus mouse CDR3 diversity and MHC coevolution. Note on this clone: Its specificity is not known.

Assay: immunoSEQ multiplex PCR; the TCRdb copy retains only in-frame clones and omits some. Of about 77,000 clones detected, 85% to 95% appear once; the ten largest clones hold roughly 0.15%. The study's findings and limits: The lowest clonal inequality scores came from most of the three human donors. Human T cells were selected on about 6 MHC II alleles.

Source material: naive CD4+ T cells from blood. Noted subset: CD45RO-negative CD62L-positive naive CD4 T cells. The receptor's source is a person aged 30-69 years in good health.

As DNA, the CDR3 is TGTGCCAGCAGTCTTCGACAGGGCTTGACGGAAAAACTGTTTTTT. Translated: CASSLRQGLTEKLFF. The chain has TRBV6-1 and TRBJ1-4; 7 nucleotides agree with TRBD1. Germline trimming cut 5 bases from V and 8 bases from J; bases unmatched to any gene: 11. The CDR3 loop spans 15 amino acids. The V gene's germline CDR1 is MNHNS and CDR2 SASEGT.